The 30 T cell receptor beta chains presented below share a single source sample, sequenced in a study of blood T cell repertoires in COVID-19. This table comes from immunoSEQ multiplex PCR, and its TCRdb copy is limited to in-frame clones, with some not included. The sample comprises more than 300,000 clones, around 89% of which are singletons, and 1.2% rests with the top ten. The sequenced sample consisted of PBMCs or T cells enriched from blood (not recorded which). These receptors were collected from a woman aged 18-35 years who had recovered from COVID-19.

The gene calls are TRBV7-6 and TRBJ2-1, with 8 nucleotides matching TRBD1. Looked up from germline, CDR1 is SGHVS and CDR2 is FNYEAQ. After removal of 5 bases from V and 2 bases from J, the junction contained 5 bases not matched to a gene. This CDR3 spans 15 amino acids. The CDR3 coding sequence is TGTGCCAGCAGCAACGGACAGGGCGCCTACAATGAGCAGTTCTTC. This sequence encodes CASSNGQGAYNEQFF.

This sequence joins TRBV25-1 and TRBJ1-2, with 10 bases that match TRBD1. The V gene's germline CDR1 is MGHDK and CDR2 SYGVNS. The CDR3 has 15 amino acids. V was clipped by 4 bases and J by 4 bases; unmatched bases: 6. The CDR3 is CASSGDRGHVYGYTF. The CDR3 DNA is TGTGCCAGCAGTGGGGACAGGGGACATGTCTATGGCTACACCTTC.

This chain links TRBV2 with TRBJ2-3, with a tentative D call TRBD2 (6 bases). The CDR3 consists of 14 residues. Germline lookup yields CDR1 SNHLY and CDR2 FYNNEI. V lost 4 bases to trimming and J lost 6 bases, with 14 bases between them. The CDR3 loop is CASSGVGDWDTQYF. The CDR3 region has the DNA TGTGCCAGCAGTGGGGTCGGGGACTGGGATACGCAGTATTTT.

V is TRBV28 and J is TRBJ1-1; D is possibly TRBD1 (6 bases). Trimming left V 3 bases short and J 5 bases short, with 13 bases between. This CDR3 has 14 amino acids. CDR1 and CDR2 (germline): MDHEN, SYDVKM. This chain's CDR3 is CASSLGQFWTEAFF. CDR3 in DNA: TGTGCCAGCAGTTTGGGACAATTTTGGACTGAAGCTTTCTTT. Based on the CDR3 plus reference TRBV28 and TRBJ1-1, the full variable domain is DVKVTQSSRYLVKRTGEKVFLECVQDMDHENMFWYRQDPGLGLRLIYFSYDVKMKEKGDIPEGYSVSREKKERFSLILESASTNQTSMYLCASSLGQFWTEAFFGQGTRLTVV.

This clone showed up just a few times. This rearrangement joins TRBV5-1 to TRBJ1-4; tentatively, D is TRBD1 (6 bases). The CDR3 has 14 amino acids. The germline CDR1 and CDR2 sequences are SGHRS and YFSETQ. V lost 3 bases and J lost 5, with 11 bases in between. Here the CDR3 reads CASSSTGKNEKLFF. The CDR3 DNA reads as TGCGCCAGCAGCTCAACAGGGAAGAATGAAAAACTGTTTTTT.

This clone appeared once. The V and J genes are TRBV30 and TRBJ2-7; 8 positions agree with TRBD1. Trimming took 5 bases from V and 2 from J; bases not matched to a gene: 5. The CDR3 spans 13 residues. Germline V CDR1 and CDR2: GTSNPN, SVGIG (reference sequence). This CDR3 is CAWAGQGAYEQYF. The CDR3 coding sequence is TGTGCCTGGGCCGGACAGGGCGCCTACGAGCAGTACTTC.

The rearrangement uses TRBV11-3 and TRBJ2-2; tentatively, D is TRBD1 (6 bases). Germline CDR1 SGHNT, CDR2 YENEEA. Trimming left V 1 base short and J 2 bases short, with 11 bases between. This CDR3 contains 16 residues. CDR3 region: CASSLVMGHNTGELFF. The CDR3 nucleotides read TGTGCCAGCAGCTTAGTAATGGGACATAACACCGGGGAGCTGTTTTTT.

V and J are TRBV21-1 and TRBJ2-5; the listed D gene, TRBD1, was not tested against the DNA. TRBV21-1 corresponds to a pseudogene. There are 14 residues in the CDR3. CDR3 protein: CASSKRGGEETQYF. In DNA, the CDR3 is TGTGCCAGCAGCAAACGAGGGGGCGAAGAGACCCAGTACTTC.

This sequence joins TRBV2 and TRBJ2-7; perhaps TRBD1 as D (5 bases). CDR3 length: 13 residues. Trimming cost V 6 bases and J 7 bases, with 16 bases left between them. The germline V gene has CDR1 SNHLY and CDR2 FYNNEI. The CDR3: CASRKTDLREQYF. The CDR3 nucleotides are TGTGCCAGCAGAAAGACAGATTTACGAGAGCAGTACTTC.

The chain has TRBV7-3 and TRBJ2-1; 15 bases align to TRBD2. Per germline, CDR1 SGHTA and CDR2 FQGTGA. The V gene end was trimmed by 2 bases and the J gene end by 0 bases; junction bases not matched to a gene: 5. The CDR3 contains 19 residues. CDR3 sequence (DNA): TGTGCCAGCAGCTTATTTGGGACTAGCGGGGGGAGCTCCTACAATGAGCAGTTCTTC. Its translation is CASSLFGTSGGSSYNEQFF.

The V gene is TRBV7-6, the J gene TRBJ2-7, with TRBD1 as a possible D gene (7 bases). CDR3 length: 15 residues. Germline V gives CDR1 SGHVS, CDR2 FNYEAQ. V was trimmed by 5 bases and J by 2 bases, leaving 16 bases between them. The CDR3 DNA follows: TGTGCCAGCAGCCAGAACAGGGGAGGCCCCTACGAGCAGTACTTC. Translated, it gives CASSQNRGGPYEQYF.

The chain joins TRBV25-1 to TRBJ2-3, with 11 bases fitting TRBD2. The V and J ends lost 5 bases and 6 bases, in that order; junction bases with no gene match: 7. The germline V gene encodes CDR1 MGHDK and CDR2 SYGVNS. This CDR3 has 15 amino acids. The CDR3 spells CASSKTSGDPDTQYF. The CDR3 DNA is TGTGCCAGCAGTAAGACTAGCGGGGATCCGGATACGCAGTATTTT.

CDR3 loop: CASSLRVGATEAFF. CDR3 in DNA: TGTGCCAGCAGCTTAAGAGTGGGGGCTACTGAAGCTTTCTTT. The genes are TRBV7-9 and TRBJ1-1, with D perhaps TRBD1 (6 bases). V was clipped by 2 bases and J by 5 bases, with 12 bases between them. The CDR3 runs to 14 residues. Germline V gives CDR1 SEHNR, CDR2 FQNEAQ (reference sequence).

This chain links TRBV6-6 with TRBJ1-1; D is undetermined. The CDR3 has 18 residues. Germline V CDR1 and CDR2: MNHNY, SVGAGI (reference sequence). V lost 5 bases and J 4 bases, leaving 26 bases between the germline ends. The CDR3 loop is CASSPDLTQPWKGTEAFF. CDR3 DNA: TGTGCCAGCAGTCCTGACTTGACTCAGCCCTGGAAAGGCACTGAAGCTTTCTTT.

This clone was observed once. The chain uses TRBV20-1 and TRBJ2-7; 9 bases line up with TRBD1. Germline V gives CDR1 DFQATT, CDR2 SNEGSKA (reference sequence). V lost 3 bases to trimming and J lost 1 base; unmatched junction nucleotides: 7. The CDR3 sequence is 15 residues long. This CDR3 is CSASDAGTGSYEQYF. CDR3 nucleotide sequence: TGCAGTGCTAGTGACGCCGGGACAGGGTCCTACGAGCAGTACTTC.

The chain links TRBV6-6 to TRBJ2-3, with D possibly matching TRBD2 (6 bases). The CDR3 totals 15 residues. V lost 0 bases and J 2 bases, leaving 9 bases between the germline ends. Germline CDR1 is MNHNY and CDR2 is SVGAGI (reference sequence). Here the CDR3 reads CASSYSPGVTDTQYF. The CDR3 coding sequence is TGTGCCAGCAGTTACTCCCCGGGGGTCACAGATACGCAGTATTTT.

V usage is TRBV12-3 or TRBV12-4 and J usage is TRBJ1-2; no definite D call. The CDR3 is made up of 11 amino acids. Trimming pared 2 bases from V and 5 bases from J, leaving 3 bases between. CDR3 nucleotides: TGTGCCAGCAGTTTACATTATGGCTACACCTTC. It codes for CASSLHYGYTF.

This rearrangement joins TRBV7-2 to TRBJ1-3; D uncertain. Germline CDR1 and CDR2: SGHTA and FQGNSA. This CDR3 has 16 residues. Deletions cut 0 bases from V and 0 bases from J, with 9 bases between. In nucleotides, the CDR3 is TGTGCCAGCAGCTTAGCGGCCAGGTTCTCTGGAAACACCATATATTTT. This translates into CASSLAARFSGNTIYF.

The chain uses TRBV19 and TRBJ2-3; the D gene is possibly TRBD2 (6 bases). The germline V and J ends were trimmed by 7 bases and 1 base, with 18 bases remaining between them. CDR1 is LNHDA, CDR2 SQIVND, per germline (reference sequence). The CDR3 extends over 16 amino acids. CDR3 DNA sequence: TGTGCCAGTATCGGACAAGCGGGTGGGGGCACAGATACGCAGTATTTT. It codes for CASIGQAGGGTDTQYF.

This chain links TRBV7-3 with TRBJ2-3, with 8 positions matching TRBD2. Germline assignment: CDR1 SGHTA and CDR2 FQGTGA. The V and J ends lost 1 base and 1 base, in that order; junction bases with no gene match: 1. The length of the CDR3 is 15 residues. The CDR3 region is CASSLISGGTDTQYF. For the CDR3, the DNA is TGTGCCAGCAGCTTAATTAGCGGGGGCACAGATACGCAGTATTTT. The full variable domain, rest sourced from reference TRBV7-3 and TRBJ2-3, is GAGVSQTPSNKVTEKGKYVELRCDPISGHTALYWYRQSLGQGPEFLIYFQGTGAADDSGLPNDRFFAVRPEGSVSTLKIQRTERGDSAVYLCASSLISGGTDTQYFGPGTRLTVL.

The chain joins TRBV11-2 to TRBJ2-7, with 9 bases lining up with TRBD2. This CDR3 is built from 15 residues. Per germline, CDR1 SGHAT and CDR2 FQNNGV. V was clipped by 1 base and J by 2 bases; unmatched bases: 3. The DNA for the CDR3 is TGTGCCAGCAGCTTAGCTAGCGGGGATACCTACGAGCAGTACTTC. Translated, it gives CASSLASGDTYEQYF.

The V and J genes are TRBV3-1 (or the pseudogene TRBV3-2) and TRBJ1-2, with TRBD1 identical over 7 bases. Germline-derived CDR1 and CDR2 are LGHDT and YNNKEL (reference sequence). The CDR3 contains 15 residues. Trimming at V came to 0 bases and at J to 4 bases, leaving 5 bases not matched to a gene. The CDR3 nucleotides are TGTGCCAGCAGCCAAGAACCACAGGGGACCTATGGCTACACCTTC. As protein: CASSQEPQGTYGYTF.

The chain has TRBV9 and TRBJ1-1; 11 positions match TRBD1. The V gene's germline CDR1 is SGDLS and CDR2 YYNGEE. V dropped 0 bases and J dropped 1; count of bases not matched to a gene: 8. The CDR3 contains 18 residues. CDR3 sequence: CASSVGDRGVDENTEAFF. The CDR3 nucleotides are TGTGCCAGCAGCGTAGGGGACAGGGGGGTCGATGAGAACACTGAAGCTTTCTTT. The full variable domain, completed using reference TRBV9 and TRBJ1-1, is DSGVTQTPKHLITATGQRVTLRCSPRSGDLSVYWYQQSLDQGLQFLIQYYNGEERAKGNILERFSAQQFPDLHSELNLSSLELGDSALYFCASSVGDRGVDENTEAFFGQGTRLTVV.

The chain employs TRBV10-3 and TRBJ1-1, with D perhaps TRBD1 (5 bases). With 11 bases removed from V and 0 bases from J, the gap between germline ends came to 25 bases. This CDR3 region has 17 residues. From germline, CDR1 is ENHRY and CDR2 SYGVKD. The CDR3 loop is CAARGVAQVDMNTEAFF. Here the CDR3 DNA reads TGTGCCGCCCGGGGGGTAGCCCAGGTGGATATGAACACTGAAGCTTTCTTT.

The V call is TRBV19, the J call TRBJ1-2; tentatively, D is TRBD1 (5 bases). Germline V gives CDR1 LNHDA, CDR2 SQIVND (reference sequence). The V end was cut by 5 bases, the J end by 6 bases, with 19 bases between. The CDR3 sequence is 15 residues long. The CDR3 nucleotides are TGTGCCAGTAGTGCAGAGGGGTGGAGGGGAAATGGCTACACCTTC. This gives the protein CASSAEGWRGNGYTF. Drawing the rest from reference TRBV19 and TRBJ1-2, the complete variable domain is DGGITQSPKYLFRKEGQNVTLSCEQNLNHDAMYWYRQDPGQGLRLIYYSQIVNDFQKGDIAEGYSVSREKKESFPLTVTSAQKNPTAFYLCASSAEGWRGNGYTFGSGTRLTVV.

The gene calls are TRBV28 and TRBJ2-7; possible D gene TRBD2, 6 bases. Germline V gives CDR1 MDHEN, CDR2 SYDVKM. Trimming pared 4 bases from V and 0 bases from J, leaving 13 bases between. CDR3 length: 15 amino acids. Written as DNA, the CDR3 is TGTGCCAGCAGTTCTGGGACTGGCTTCTCCTACGAGCAGTACTTC. Protein product: CASSSGTGFSYEQYF.

This clone occurred a few times. The chain uses TRBV6-6 and TRBJ2-1, with a possible D match to TRBD2 (6 bases). This CDR3 region has 12 residues. The germline gives CDR1 MNHNY, CDR2 SVGAGI (reference sequence). The ends were cut back, 2 bases at V and 10 bases at J, with 9 bases in the middle. The CDR3 bases are TGTGCCAGCAGTTACCCGGGGAGGGAGCAGTTCTTC. The encoded protein is CASSYPGREQFF.

The gene calls are TRBV7-2 and TRBJ1-1, with D maybe TRBD1 (6 bases). Germline CDR1 and CDR2: SGHTA and FQGNSA. This CDR3 region has 13 residues. With 6 bases removed from V and 3 bases from J, the gap between germline ends came to 11 bases. The CDR3 sequence: CASSLNRDTEAFF. In nucleotides, the CDR3 is TGTGCCAGCAGTCTAAACAGGGACACTGAAGCTTTCTTT. Together with reference TRBV7-2 and TRBJ1-1, the CDR3 gives the full variable domain: GAGVSQSPSNKVTEKGKDVELRCDPISGHTALYWYRQSLGQGLEFLIYFQGNSAPDKSGLPSDRFSAERTGGSVSTLTIQRTQQEDSAVYLCASSLNRDTEAFFGQGTRLTVV.

This clone was observed at least ten times. The chain couples TRBV6-5 to TRBJ2-5; 9 positions agree with TRBD2. CDR1 is MNHEY and CDR2 is SVGAGI in the germline V gene. The CDR3 totals 15 residues. V trimming: 4 bases; J trimming: 2 bases; junction bases outside the gene matches: 5. CDR3 amino acids: CASSSSGGSQETQYF. CDR3 nucleotides: TGTGCCAGCAGTTCCAGCGGGGGGAGTCAAGAGACCCAGTACTTC.

This chain joins TRBV19 and TRBJ1-1; 9 bases are shared with TRBD1. Germline CDR1 LNHDA, CDR2 SQIVND (reference sequence). J lost 5 bases, V lost 5 bases, and 9 bases had no gene match. CDR3 length equals 15 residues. CDR3 region: CASSQPGQGRTEAFF. For the CDR3, the DNA is TGTGCCAGTAGTCAACCGGGACAGGGTCGGACTGAAGCTTTCTTT.